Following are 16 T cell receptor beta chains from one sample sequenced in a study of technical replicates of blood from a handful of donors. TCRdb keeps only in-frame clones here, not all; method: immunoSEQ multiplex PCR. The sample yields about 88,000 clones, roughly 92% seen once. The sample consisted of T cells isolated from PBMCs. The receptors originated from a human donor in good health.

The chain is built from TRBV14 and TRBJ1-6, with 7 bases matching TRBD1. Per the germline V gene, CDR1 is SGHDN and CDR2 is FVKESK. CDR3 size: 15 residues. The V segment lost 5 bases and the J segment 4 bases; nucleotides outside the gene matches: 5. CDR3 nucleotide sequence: TGTGCCAGCAGCGCGGACAGGAATTATAATTCACCCCTCCACTTT. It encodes CASSADRNYNSPLHF. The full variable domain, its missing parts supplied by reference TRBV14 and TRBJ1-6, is EAGVTQFPSHSVIEKGQTVTLRCDPISGHDNLYWYRRVMGKEIKFLLHFVKESKQDESGMPNNRFLAERTGGTYSTLKVQPAELEDSGVYFCASSADRNYNSPLHFGNGTRLTVT.

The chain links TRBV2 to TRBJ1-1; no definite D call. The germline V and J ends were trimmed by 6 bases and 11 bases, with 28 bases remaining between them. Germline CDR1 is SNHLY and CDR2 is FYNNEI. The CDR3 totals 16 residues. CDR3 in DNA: TGTGCCAGCAGCACAGAGTCCGCCCGACCCTCGGTCGGTGCTTTCTTT. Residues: CASSTESARPSVGAFF.

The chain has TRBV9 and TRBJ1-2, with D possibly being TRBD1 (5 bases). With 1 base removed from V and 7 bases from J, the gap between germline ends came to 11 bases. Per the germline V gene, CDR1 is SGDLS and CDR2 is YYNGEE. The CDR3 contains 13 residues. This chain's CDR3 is CASSVIRGGGYTF. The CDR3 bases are TGTGCCAGCAGCGTAATAAGGGGTGGTGGCTACACCTTC.

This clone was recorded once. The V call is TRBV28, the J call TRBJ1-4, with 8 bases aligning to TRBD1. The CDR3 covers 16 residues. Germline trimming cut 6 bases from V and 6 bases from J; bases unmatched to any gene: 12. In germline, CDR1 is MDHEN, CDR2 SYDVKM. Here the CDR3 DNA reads TGTGCCAGCAGCTTACCTCCGGGACAGGAAGATGAAAAACTGTTTTTT. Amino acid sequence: CASSLPPGQEDEKLFF.

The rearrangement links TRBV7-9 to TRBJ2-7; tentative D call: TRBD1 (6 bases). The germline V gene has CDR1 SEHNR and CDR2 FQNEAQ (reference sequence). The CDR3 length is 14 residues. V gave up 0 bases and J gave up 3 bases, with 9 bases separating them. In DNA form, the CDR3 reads TGTGCCAGCAGCTTAGCGGGGGCCCTCTACGAGCAGTACTTC. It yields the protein CASSLAGALYEQYF.

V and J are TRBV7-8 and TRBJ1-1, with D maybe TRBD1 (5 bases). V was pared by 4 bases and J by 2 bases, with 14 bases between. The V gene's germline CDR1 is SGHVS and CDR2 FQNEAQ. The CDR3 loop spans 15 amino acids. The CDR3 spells CASSSPLGVNTEAFF. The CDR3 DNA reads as TGTGCCAGCAGCTCCCCCCTAGGGGTTAACACTGAAGCTTTCTTT.

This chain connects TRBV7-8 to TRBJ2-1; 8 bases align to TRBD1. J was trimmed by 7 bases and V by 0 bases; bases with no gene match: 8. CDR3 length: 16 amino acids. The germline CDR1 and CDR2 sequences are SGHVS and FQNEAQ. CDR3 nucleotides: TGTGCCAGCAGCTTAGCCCGGACAGGGAGAAGTAATGAGCAGTTCTTC. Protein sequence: CASSLARTGRSNEQFF.

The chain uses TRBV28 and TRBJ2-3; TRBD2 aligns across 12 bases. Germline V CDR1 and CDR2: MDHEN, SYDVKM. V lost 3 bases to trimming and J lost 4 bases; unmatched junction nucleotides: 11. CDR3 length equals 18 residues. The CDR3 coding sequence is TGTGCCAGCAGTTTTACTCCCCCTAGCGGGAGGGCCCCAGATACGCAGTATTTT. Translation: CASSFTPPSGRAPDTQYF. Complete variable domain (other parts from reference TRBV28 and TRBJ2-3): DVKVTQSSRYLVKRTGEKVFLECVQDMDHENMFWYRQDPGLGLRLIYFSYDVKMKEKGDIPEGYSVSREKKERFSLILESASTNQTSMYLCASSFTPPSGRAPDTQYFGPGTRLTVL.

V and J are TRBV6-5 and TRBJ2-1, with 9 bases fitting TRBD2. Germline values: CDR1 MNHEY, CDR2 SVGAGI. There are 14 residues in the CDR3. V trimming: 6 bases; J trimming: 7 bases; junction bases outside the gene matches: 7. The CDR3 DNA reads TGTGCCAGCAGCTCTCGACTAGCGGCGAATGAGCAGTTCTTC. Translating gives CASSSRLAANEQFF.

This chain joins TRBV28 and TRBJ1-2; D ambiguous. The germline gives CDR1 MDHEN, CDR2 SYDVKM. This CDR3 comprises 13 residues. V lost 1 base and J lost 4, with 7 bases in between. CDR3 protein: CASSLSRLYGYTF. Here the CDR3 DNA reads TGTGCCAGCAGTTTATCCAGACTCTATGGCTACACCTTC.

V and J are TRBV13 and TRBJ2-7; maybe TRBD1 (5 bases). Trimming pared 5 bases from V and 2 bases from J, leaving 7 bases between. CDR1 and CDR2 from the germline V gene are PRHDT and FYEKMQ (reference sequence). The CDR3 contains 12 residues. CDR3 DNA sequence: TGTGCCAGCAGCGACAGAGCCTACGAGCAGTACTTC. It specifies CASSDRAYEQYF.

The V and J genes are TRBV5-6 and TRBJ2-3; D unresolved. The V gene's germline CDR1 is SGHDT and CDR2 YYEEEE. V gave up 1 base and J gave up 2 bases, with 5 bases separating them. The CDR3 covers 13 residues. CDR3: CASSLTVTDTQYF. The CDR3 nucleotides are TGTGCCAGCAGCTTGACAGTCACAGATACGCAGTATTTT.

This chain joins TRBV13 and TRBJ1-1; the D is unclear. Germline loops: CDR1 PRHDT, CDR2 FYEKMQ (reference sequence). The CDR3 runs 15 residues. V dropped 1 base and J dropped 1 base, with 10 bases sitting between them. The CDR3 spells CASSLVYNRNTEAFF. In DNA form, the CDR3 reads TGTGCCAGCAGCTTAGTCTATAACCGGAACACTGAAGCTTTCTTT.

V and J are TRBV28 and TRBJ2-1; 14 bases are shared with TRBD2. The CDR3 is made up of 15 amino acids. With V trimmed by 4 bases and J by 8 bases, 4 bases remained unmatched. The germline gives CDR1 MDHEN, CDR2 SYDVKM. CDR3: CASSSGTSGSHEQFF. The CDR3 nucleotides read TGTGCCAGCAGTTCGGGGACTAGCGGGAGTCATGAGCAGTTCTTC.

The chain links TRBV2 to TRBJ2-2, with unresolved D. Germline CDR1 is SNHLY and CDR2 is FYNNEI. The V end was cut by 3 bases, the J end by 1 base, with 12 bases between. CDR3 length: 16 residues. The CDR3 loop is CASSDEDKWNTGELFF. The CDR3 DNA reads TGTGCCAGCAGTGATGAGGATAAGTGGAACACCGGGGAGCTGTTTTTT. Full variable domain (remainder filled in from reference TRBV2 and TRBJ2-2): EPEVTQTPSHQVTQMGQEVILRCVPISNHLYFYWYRQILGQKVEFLVSFYNNEISEKSEIFDDQFSVERPDGSNFTLKIRSTKLEDSAMYFCASSDEDKWNTGELFFGEGSRLTVL.

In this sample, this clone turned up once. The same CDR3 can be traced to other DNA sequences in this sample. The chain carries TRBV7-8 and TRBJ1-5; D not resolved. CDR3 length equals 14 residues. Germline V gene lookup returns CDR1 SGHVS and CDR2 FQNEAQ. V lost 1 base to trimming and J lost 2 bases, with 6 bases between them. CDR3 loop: CASSLGQGNQPQHF. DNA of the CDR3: TGTGCCAGCAGCTTAGGGCAAGGCAATCAGCCCCAGCATTTT.